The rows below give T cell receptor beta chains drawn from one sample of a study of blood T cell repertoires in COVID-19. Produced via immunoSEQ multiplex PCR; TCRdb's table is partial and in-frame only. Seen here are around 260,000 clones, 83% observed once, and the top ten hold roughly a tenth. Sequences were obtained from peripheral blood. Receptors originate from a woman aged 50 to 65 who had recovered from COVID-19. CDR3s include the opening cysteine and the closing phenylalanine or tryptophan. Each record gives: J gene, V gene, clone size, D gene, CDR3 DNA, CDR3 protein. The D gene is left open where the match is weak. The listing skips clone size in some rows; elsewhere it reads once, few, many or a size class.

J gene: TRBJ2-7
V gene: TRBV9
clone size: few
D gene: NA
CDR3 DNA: TGTGCCAGCAGTGCAACGGGCGGGGTGTCCTCCTACGAGCAGTACTTC
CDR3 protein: CASSATGGVSSYEQYF

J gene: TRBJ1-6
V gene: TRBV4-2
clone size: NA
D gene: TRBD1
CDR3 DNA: TGTGCCAGCAGCCTTTACGGGGACAGGGCGGATTCACCCCTCCACTTT
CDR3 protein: CASSLYGDRADSPLHF

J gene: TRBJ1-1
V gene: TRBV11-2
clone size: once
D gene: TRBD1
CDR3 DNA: TGTACCAGCAGCTTTTTCCGACAGGGAGGAAACACTGAAGCTTTCTTT
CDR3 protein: CTSSFFRQGGNTEAFF

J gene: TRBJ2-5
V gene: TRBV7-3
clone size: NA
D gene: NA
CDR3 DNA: TGTGCCAGCAGCCTCAATGGGACTTCGTCAGAGACCCAGTACTTC
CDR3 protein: CASSLNGTSSETQYF

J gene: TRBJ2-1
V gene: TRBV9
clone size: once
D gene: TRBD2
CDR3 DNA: TGTGCCAGCAGCGTAGGAGCGGGGGGCTACAATGAGCAGTTCTTC
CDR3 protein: CASSVGAGGYNEQFF

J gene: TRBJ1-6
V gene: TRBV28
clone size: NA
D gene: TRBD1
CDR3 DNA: TGTGCCAGCAGTTCCGGGACAGGGGGAATTCCCCTCCACTTT
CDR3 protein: CASSSGTGGIPLHF

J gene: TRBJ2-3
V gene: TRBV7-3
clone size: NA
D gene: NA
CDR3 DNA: TGTGCCAGCAGCCCAAGCAGGGGAAGCACAGATACGCAGTATTTT
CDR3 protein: CASSPSRGSTDTQYF

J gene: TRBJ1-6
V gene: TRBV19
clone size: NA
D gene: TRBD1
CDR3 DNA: TGTGCCAGTAGTATTATGGCAGGGGGCAATTCACCCCTCCACTTT
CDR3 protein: CASSIMAGGNSPLHF

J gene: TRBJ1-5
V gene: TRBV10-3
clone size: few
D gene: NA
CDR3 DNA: TGTGCCACCCAGGGGCTCTTGTCCCAGCATTTT
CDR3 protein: CATQGLLSQHF

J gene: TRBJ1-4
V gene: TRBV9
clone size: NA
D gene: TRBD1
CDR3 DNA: TGTGCCAGCAGCCCTAGACGGCAGGGGGCGCGTTTATGGGAAAAACTGTTTTTT
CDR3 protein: CASSPRRQGARLWEKLFF

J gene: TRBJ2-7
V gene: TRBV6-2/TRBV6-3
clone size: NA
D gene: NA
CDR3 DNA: TGTGCCAGCAGCCGAGGGGGGACAGTCTCTCGCGAGCAGTACTTC
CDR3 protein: CASSRGGTVSREQYF

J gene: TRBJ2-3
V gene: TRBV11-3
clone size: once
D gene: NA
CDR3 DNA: TGTGCCAGCAGCGGATACAGGGACCCAGATACGCAGTATTTT
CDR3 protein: CASSGYRDPDTQYF

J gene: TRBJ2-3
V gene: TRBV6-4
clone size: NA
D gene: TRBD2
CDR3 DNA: TGTGCCAGCAGTGGAGCGGGGGACGGCACAGATACGCAGTATTTT
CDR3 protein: CASSGAGDGTDTQYF

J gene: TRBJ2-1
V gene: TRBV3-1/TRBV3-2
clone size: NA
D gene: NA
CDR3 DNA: TGTGCCAGCAGCCCCCCCGGGGGTTTGAGAGGGGAGCAGTTCTTC
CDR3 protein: CASSPPGGLRGEQFF

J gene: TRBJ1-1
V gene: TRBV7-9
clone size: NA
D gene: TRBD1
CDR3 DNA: TGTGCCAGCAGCTCCTCAGGGGGGAACACTGAAGCTTTCTTT
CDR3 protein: CASSSSGGNTEAFF

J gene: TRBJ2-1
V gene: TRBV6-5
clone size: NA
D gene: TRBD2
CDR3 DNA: TGTGCCAGCAGTTTTAGCGGGCCCCGGGATGAGCAGTTCTTC
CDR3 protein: CASSFSGPRDEQFF

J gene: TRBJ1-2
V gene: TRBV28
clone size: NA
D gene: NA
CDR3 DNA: TGTGCCAGCAGTCCCGGGACTAACTATGGCTACACCTTC
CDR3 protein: CASSPGTNYGYTF

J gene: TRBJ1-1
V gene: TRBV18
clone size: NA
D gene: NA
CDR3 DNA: TGTGCCAGCTCCCTCACGAACGGGGTGGGAAGCACTGAAGCTTTCTTT
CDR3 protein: CASSLTNGVGSTEAFF

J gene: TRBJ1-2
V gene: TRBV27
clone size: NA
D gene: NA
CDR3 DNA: TGTGCCAGCAGTCGTGAGGCACGGCTCTATGGCTACACCTTC
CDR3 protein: CASSREARLYGYTF

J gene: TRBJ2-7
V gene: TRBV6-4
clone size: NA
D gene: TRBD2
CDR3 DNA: TGTGCCAGCAGTCCGGGACTAGCTACGATTCTACGGGAGCAGTACTTC
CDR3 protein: CASSPGLATILREQYF

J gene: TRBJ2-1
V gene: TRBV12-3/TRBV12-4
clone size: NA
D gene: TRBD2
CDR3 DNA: TGTGCCAGCAGTCCCACTAGCGGGAATGAGCAGTTCTTC
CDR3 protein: CASSPTSGNEQFF

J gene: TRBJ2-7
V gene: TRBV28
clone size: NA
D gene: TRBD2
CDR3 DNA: TGTGCCAGCACCGGGACTAGCGGGGGGGCCTTCAGGCAGTACTTC
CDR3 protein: CASTGTSGGAFRQYF

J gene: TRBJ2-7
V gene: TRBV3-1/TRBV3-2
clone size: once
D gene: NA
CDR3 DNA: TGTGCCAGCAGCGATAACGGAGCTAGCGTATCCTACGAGCAGTACTTC
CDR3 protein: CASSDNGASVSYEQYF

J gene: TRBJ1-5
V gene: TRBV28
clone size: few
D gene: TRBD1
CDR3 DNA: TGTGCCAGCAACTCACAGGGGGATCAGCCCCAGCATTTT
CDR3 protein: CASNSQGDQPQHF

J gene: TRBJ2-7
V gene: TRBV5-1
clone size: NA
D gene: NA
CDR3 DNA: TGCGCCAGCAGCTTGACCAACAGGGACGCCTACGAGCAGTACTTC
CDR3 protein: CASSLTNRDAYEQYF

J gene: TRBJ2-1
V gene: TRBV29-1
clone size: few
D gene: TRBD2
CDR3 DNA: TGCAGCGTTGTGTCTAGCGGGGGAGTCTCCTACAATGAGCAGTTCTTC
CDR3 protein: CSVVSSGGVSYNEQFF

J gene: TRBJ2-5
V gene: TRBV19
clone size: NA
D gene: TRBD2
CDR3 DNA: TGTGCCAGGGGACTAAGTCACCAAGAGACCCAGTACTTC
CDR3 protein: CARGLSHQETQYF

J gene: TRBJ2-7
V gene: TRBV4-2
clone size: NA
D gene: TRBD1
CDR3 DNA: TGTGCCAGCAGTCAAAGGGTCGGCAGGGGGCCCGACGAGCAGTACTTC
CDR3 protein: CASSQRVGRGPDEQYF

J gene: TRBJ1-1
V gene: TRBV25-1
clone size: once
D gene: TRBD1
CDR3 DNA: TGTGCCAGCAGTGATCCGGGACAGGGAGGTAGGACTGAAGCTTTCTTT
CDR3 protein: CASSDPGQGGRTEAFF

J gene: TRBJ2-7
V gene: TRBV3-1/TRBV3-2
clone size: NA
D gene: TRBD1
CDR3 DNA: TGTGCCAGCAGCCCGCTGCAGGGGGCGGGCGAGCAGTACTTC
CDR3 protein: CASSPLQGAGEQYF

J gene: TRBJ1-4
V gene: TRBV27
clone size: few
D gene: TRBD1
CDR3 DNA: TGTGCCAGCAGTTTTGGGGGACAGGGGGCTCGGGGGGAAAAACTGTTTTTT
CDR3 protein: CASSFGGQGARGEKLFF

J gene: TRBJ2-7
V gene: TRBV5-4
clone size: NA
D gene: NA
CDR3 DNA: TGTGCCAGCAGCCCCCTCGATACCGGAGCTAATTACGAGCAGTACTTC
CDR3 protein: CASSPLDTGANYEQYF

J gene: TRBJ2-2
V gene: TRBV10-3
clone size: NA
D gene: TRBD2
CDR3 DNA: TGTGCCATCAGTTCCTGGGCTAGCGGGAGTTTTGTAGACACCGGGGAGCTGTTTTTT
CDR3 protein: CAISSWASGSFVDTGELFF

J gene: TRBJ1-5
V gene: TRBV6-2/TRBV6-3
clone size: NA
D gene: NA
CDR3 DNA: TGTGCCAGCAGTCCCACGAGGCAGCCCCAGCATTTT
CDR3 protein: CASSPTRQPQHF

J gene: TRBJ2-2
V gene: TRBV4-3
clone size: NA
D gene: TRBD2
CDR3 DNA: TGCGCCAGCAGCCAAGTAGGTGGCACGACTAGCGGGGTGAACACCGGGGAGCTGTTTTTT
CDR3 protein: CASSQVGGTTSGVNTGELFF

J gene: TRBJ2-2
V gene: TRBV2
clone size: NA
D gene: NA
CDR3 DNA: TGTGCCAGCAGTGTCGTCGGGATAAACACCGGGGAGCTGTTTTTT
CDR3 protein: CASSVVGINTGELFF

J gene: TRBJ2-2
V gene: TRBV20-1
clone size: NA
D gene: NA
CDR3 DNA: TGCAGTGCTAGTGGGCAGACGAACACCGGGGAGCTGTTTTTT
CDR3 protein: CSASGQTNTGELFF

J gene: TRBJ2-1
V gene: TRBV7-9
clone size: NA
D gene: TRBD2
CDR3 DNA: TGTGCCAGCAGCTTACCTCCAAGACTAGCGGGTATTCTAAGTGAGCAGTTCTTC
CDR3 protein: CASSLPPRLAGILSEQFF